The TCR beta chain under discussion was sequenced for a study of shared clonotypes between healthy human individuals. At the level of the study: Donors consisted of two women and a few men between 18 and 49.

A note on this clone: This same CDR3 is encoded by further DNA sequences in the sample.

Every subset had its genomic DNA shared out evenly among several immunoSEQ plates. What was sequenced on ten immunoSEQ deep assay plates was unsorted PBMC DNA. The assay was immunoSEQ multiplex PCR, and TCRdb's table has in-frame clones only and misses some. The sample shows about half a million clones, 70% to 80% of them seen only once. The CDR3 spans 15 residues. Germline assignment: CDR1 LNHDA and CDR2 SQIVND (reference sequence). V was clipped by 0 bases and J by 4 bases; unmatched bases: 3. This TCR was recovered from a middle-aged woman in good health. Some clones in this sample may be carry-over from other donors' samples. The material sequenced was PBMCs. This chain uses TRBV19 with TRBJ2-1; TRBD1 agrees at 7 bases. CDR3 sequence: CASSIEAGGYNEQFF. CDR3 sequence (DNA): TGTGCCAGTAGTATAGAGGCAGGGGGTTACAATGAGCAGTTCTTC.